This T cell receptor beta chain was observed in a study of cytomegalovirus exposure and HLA in healthy donors. Study observations and caveats: Other equally common chains were less clonally expanded than HLA-associated TCR beta chains, a later analysis showed.

Each donor was nominally healthy when sampled (though unrecorded immune exposures were likely). This clone was detected only a few times. Antigen: not known. The PCR had 60 Vbeta and 13 Jbeta primers. The method was immunoSEQ multiplex PCR; TCRdb's version includes in-frame clones alone and lacks a portion of them. The sample lists approximately 120,000 clones, over 70% seen once, with more than 3% in the top ten. The CDR3 length is 14 residues. J was trimmed by 12 bases and V by 1 base; bases with no gene match: 7. CDR1 is LGHNA, CDR2 YSLEER, per germline. The TCR was taken from a man aged 18 to 35 in good health and CMV-seropositive. Sequencing was carried out using PBMCs. This chain uses TRBV4-3 with TRBJ2-1, with 9 bases that match TRBD2. The CDR3 nucleotides read TGCGCCAGCAGCCAAGGGGCGGGAGGGTCAATGCAGTTCTTC. Its translation: CASSQGAGGSMQFF.